Described below is a single T cell receptor beta chain sequence and its context. This clone appeared a few times. The antigen it recognizes is unknown. The sample holds no much larger clone one base away, and base qualities are not on file. This sample was included in a study of cytomegalovirus exposure and HLA in healthy donors (TCRdb year 2017). Describing the broader study: In an earlier analysis of about 560 of the donors, around 300 Gb of sequence data and 117 million unique TCR beta sequences from roughly 180 million T cells were reported. Genome-wide SNP genotypes for about three fifths of the roughly 670 donors were used in a later genetic analysis, which treated that subset as a discovery cohort. Both class I and class II loci were covered by HLA typing, at four-digit resolution. In addition to the first cohort of approximately 670 subjects, a separate validation cohort of 120 different subjects was used. Rather than using new phenotypic data, the later analysis identified candidate immune exposures from TCR beta sequences and from how often those sequences occurred across donors. The study combined high-throughput TCR immunosequencing, statistical association of individual TCRs with disease status, and machine learning to predict cytomegalovirus infection status. A later analysis re-analyzed previously published TCR beta repertoires from 666 donors and added high-resolution HLA genotyping to study TCR occurrence patterns. A handful of DR-DQ haplotypes were treated as single units for association and clustering because of strong linkage in the cohort. The study aimed to test whether signatures of past pathogen exposure could be identified by cataloging public T cell receptors. To decide whether each TCR beta V gene segment behaved as functional or pseudogenic, an earlier analysis of approximately 590 of the donors relied on high-throughput TCR beta sequencing. The study profiled the T cell repertoires of 500 to 800 subjects by immunosequencing and related them to cytomegalovirus serostatus. Across approximately 420 genotyped donors of the cohort, an average of about 240,000 unique TCR beta nucleotide sequences per donor were sequenced, and about a sixth of those sequences were non-productive. The number of donors typed differed by locus, with about 620-630 for A, B, C, DRB1 and DQB1, 522 for DQA1, about 610 for DPA1, and 450 to 480 for DPB1. An early release covering roughly 580 HLA-typed donors comprised about 300 gigabases of sequencing data and tens of millions of unique TCR sequences. Alongside the repertoire data, information on donor age, sex, ethnicity and CMV serostatus was compiled. All discovery cohort repertoires had been generated using a single sequencing platform. The genetic ancestry cluster associated with self-reported Caucasian donors included roughly 84% of the roughly 400 genotyped donors. Beyond this particular receptor, the publication reports: The presence/absence analyses assumed that sequencing depth was roughly uniform across donors, and that assumption may not be true. A group of highly shared sequence variants was considered likely to be a technical artifact of the sequencing pipeline. Assigning TCR associations to individual alleles was difficult when HLA alleles, especially DR and DQ, strongly co-occurred. In an earlier analysis of more than 450 of the donors, most TCR beta V segments were observed in productive rearrangements about 87% or about 30% of the time, broadly matching IMGT annotations. In a later analysis, most CMV-associated TCR beta chains were found to appear HLA-restricted, with HLA associations seemingly driven largely by CMV exposure. According to a later genetic analysis, donors in an Asian-associated ancestry cluster had fewer N-insertions in productive TCRs than the approximately 670-donor mean. The study listed 164 TCR beta chains as associated with cytomegalovirus. Linkage disequilibrium might explain the correlated functional status among segregating V segments, but an unknown experimental factor could not be excluded. A further reported finding was that TCR beta sequences accurately predicted the HLA-A and HLA-B alleles for most subjects in the first cohort. This cohort had only TCR beta chains sequenced, and the lack of alpha or paired-chain data limited which features could be detected. In vitro tests confirmed that three of the cytomegalovirus-associated TCR beta chains recognize cytomegalovirus antigens. Specific HLA alleles were associated with 15,000 to 20,000 TCR beta sequences at a false discovery rate of 0.05 in a later analysis. Most TCR sequences were seen in very few donors, while some public TCRs were found in many individuals. Around 16 rarely observed V segments, including chromosome 9 orphons, were excluded from the earlier analysis of about 600 of the donors because counts were too low. An association between a missense DCLRE1C variant and V-gene and J-gene trimming of TCR beta chains was found in a later genetic analysis and replicated in an independent cohort. CMV serostatus was the only immune exposure information available for the cohort. In a later analysis, HLA-associated TCR beta chains were found to be more clonally expanded and to have lower generation probabilities than equally common non-associated chains. It was suggested by the authors that the approach could potentially be generalized to other disease states and immunological phenotypes. A later analysis found that TCR association rates varied across HLA loci, with DRB1 alleles showing the most associated TCRs and HLA-C alleles the fewest. HLA typing was unavailable for some donors at each locus, so association tests used only the typed subset. The classifier was reported to diagnose cytomegalovirus status with high specificity and sensitivity in both the original cohort and the validation cohort. In a later analysis, several top co-occurrence clusters were reported to appear linked to parvovirus B19, influenza, CMV and Epstein-Barr virus.

The cohort comprised approximately 700 healthy bone marrow donors. Cohort members were all nominally healthy when sampled, although unrecorded immune exposures were likely present. The donor tested CMV seronegative, placing the donor among the 350 or so seronegative members of the cohort. Every donor gave a peripheral blood sample, and the peripheral blood mononuclear cells from that sample were used for TCR beta sequencing. Genomic DNA was extracted from the blood cell samples with the Qiagen DNeasy Blood Extraction Kit. Receptors were amplified or captured by the immunoSEQ multiplex PCR assay. The multiplex PCR relied on a mix of 60 forward primers for TCR Vbeta segments and 13 reverse primers for TCR Jbeta segments. A multiplex PCR assay on genomic DNA amplified the CDR3 region of rearranged TCR beta genes. On the Illumina HiSeq System, the amplified TCR beta libraries were sequenced as 87-base-pair reads. The authors' analysis ran thus. In a later analysis, some 80 million unique TCR beta chains were counted across the 500 to 700 repertoires, and approximately 11 million of these chains were shared by at least two donors. To remove PCR and sequencing errors, raw reads were error-corrected and collapsed into unique sequences using a nearest-neighbor algorithm that merged closely related sequences. V, D and J gene segments were assigned by aligning CDR3 sequences to IMGT reference sequences. For a sequence to be retained, a match of at least six nucleotides to both a V gene segment and a J gene segment was required. A rearrangement was called productive if the CDR3 had no stop codons and remained in frame with V and J, and every other rearrangement was called non-productive. Following IMGT convention, CDR3 was defined as the stretch from the second conserved V-encoded cysteine up to the conserved J-encoded phenylalanine. Sequences without an unambiguous match to a single V gene segment were excluded from the earlier analysis of approximately 560 of the donors. An earlier analysis of several hundred of the donors called V segments functional above 56.7% productive rearrangements and segregating when the between-donor standard deviation exceeded 5%. A statistical classification framework was built for diagnosing cytomegalovirus status from the catalog of TCR beta chain sequences. In a later analysis, V and J genes were assigned by comparing TCR nucleotide sequences against IMGT/GENE-DB human TR gene sequences. A later analysis assigned CDR3 sequences and most-parsimonious VDJ recombination scenarios with the TCRdist pipeline. In a later analysis, each TCR beta chain was defined by its CDR3 amino acid sequence together with its V-gene family, and reads lacking a unique V-gene family were excluded. A later analysis removed 450 to 600 highly shared, low-generation-probability nucleotide sequences to deal with suspected cross-contamination and a sequencing artifact. A later analysis calculated a clonal expansion index for each public chain from normalized within-repertoire ranks of inferred template counts. A later analysis computed generation probabilities with a VDJ recombination model fitted to out-of-frame rearrangements, and checked the results against IGoR. In a later analysis, TCR-TCR, TCR-HLA and TCR-CMV co-occurrence was scored with hypergeometric tests, and a repertoire-size bias correction was applied to TCR pairs. False discovery rates were estimated in a later analysis by permuting HLA or CMV assignments 20 times. In a later analysis, co-occurring TCRs were grouped using DBSCAN, with TCRdist sequence similarity added in when clustering inside HLA-allele-positive subsets. For co-occurrence clustering, repertoires with fewer than 30,000 or more than 120,000 public chains were excluded, along with four or five repertoires with anomalous nucleotide sharing. TCRdb took over this immuneACCESS table, retaining in-frame rearrangements with V and J assigned. Such tables are incomplete; in checked studies, under half of the missing clones stem from an unresolved V gene, and the remainder is unexplained. The D gene and trimming were derived from the DNA, and the V and J assignments and clone size from that table. Within this sample are about 140,000 clones, with roughly two thirds of them counted one time only. Roughly 1.3% of the sample lies in the top ten.

This TCR derives from a woman between 40 and 55 years old in good health and CMV-seronegative. The sample consisted of PBMCs.

The DNA is TGCGCCAGCAGCCAGGGGGCGGGGGAGACCCAGTACTTC. This yields the protein CASSQGAGETQYF. The chain employs TRBV10-1 and TRBJ2-5, with 8 bases in between that match TRBD1. Relative to germline, V is missing 6 bases and J is missing 5 bases, with 5 bases of the junction outside any gene match. Its CDR3 holds 13 amino acids, cysteine through phenylalanine. Just CDR3 DNA is preserved here, 39 bases in frame from base 1. Per the germline V gene (reference sequence), WNHNN is the CDR1 and SYGVQD is the CDR2.